The clone carrying this T cell receptor beta chain came up a few times. In the source study's methods: Amplification with reference gene primers provided the estimates of nucleated cell counts. Generated by immunoSEQ multiplex PCR, the TCRdb table keeps only in-frame clones and is missing some. V, J and clone size are those of that table, while D and trimming were read from the DNA. The table includes 400,000 to 550,000 clones, approximately 90% detected once. The source of the sample is a study of blood T cell repertoires in COVID-19. On the study more broadly: Sites in the United States, Italy and Spain provided acute and convalescent COVID-19 samples.

Trimming removed 0 bases at V and 7 bases at J, with 13 bases between. The CDR3 consists of 14 residues. In germline, CDR1 is SGHKS, CDR2 YYEKEE (reference sequence). Sequenced: peripheral blood. This clonotype was sampled from a woman in her 30s with acute or convalescent COVID-19. The genes are TRBV5-5 and TRBJ1-2, with D tentatively TRBD1 (5 bases). As DNA, the CDR3 is TGTGCCAGCAGCTTGGTACAGGATTTCTCTGGCTACACCTTC. This encodes CASSLVQDFSGYTF.